The clone carrying this TCR beta chain was seen just once. Antigen: not known. The data were obtained in a study of post-analysis software for immune sequencing data. The wider study: Patients had relapsing-remitting, secondary progressive or progressive-relapsing multiple sclerosis; some lacked subtype. General observations from the study: Controls showed significantly higher normalized Chao1 diversity than did multiple sclerosis patients. Patients had higher frequencies than controls of roughly five TRBV segments, including TRBV5-6, TRBV5-1 and TRBV20-1. Samples made in the same batch grouped tightly together by F measure.

Unique molecular identifiers had been added to the TCR beta cDNA libraries. From around 1 to 10 million T cells, around 500,000 cDNA molecules were obtained. TCRdb ran MiXCR on the PCR reads and lists one entry per CDR3 protein. The repertoire holds more than 350,000 distinct CDR3 sequences, with roughly 40% as singletons. Trimming removed 3 bases from V and 6 bases from J; junction bases left unmatched: 7. Germline CDR1 and CDR2: MNHEY and SVGEGT. The CDR3 covers 17 residues. Sequencing input: blood. V gene TRBV6-2 or TRBV6-3 combines with J gene TRBJ2-1, with 14 bases lining up with TRBD2. The sequence derives from a girl aged 2-15 years with multiple sclerosis. For the CDR3, the DNA is TGTGCCAGCAGTTATCTGGGACTAGCGGGAGTCGGCAATGAGCAGTTCTTC. This sequence encodes CASSYLGLAGVGNEQFF.